Given below is one T cell receptor (beta chain) in context. No antigen is known for it. Researchers ran the PCR with 60 Vbeta and 13 Jbeta primers. Using immunoSEQ multiplex PCR, the repertoire was profiled, and TCRdb retains in-frame clones only, with some absent. There are approximately 200,000 clones in the sample; 60% to 85% occur only once, and less than 2% lies in the top ten. The data are from a study of cytomegalovirus exposure and HLA in healthy donors. V lost 7 bases to trimming and J lost 0 bases; unmatched junction nucleotides: 3. CDR3 length: 14 amino acids. Per the germline V gene, CDR1 is MNHNS and CDR2 is SASEGT. The study, taken as a whole, reports: Follow-up analysis seemed to connect common viral pathogens with several of the most significant clusters identified.

This sequence joins TRBV6-1 and TRBJ2-7, with TRBD2 matching over 10 bases. This receptor was obtained from a girl aged 5 to 17 in good health and CMV-seropositive. Sequenced material: PBMCs. CDR3 in DNA: TGTGCCAGCATTTTAGCGGGGGGCTCCTACGAGCAGTACTTC. Its translation is CASILAGGSYEQYF.